Listed here are 24 T cell receptor beta chains from one sample, sequenced in a study of Ad26.COV2.S vaccination and SARS-CoV-2 variants (dated by TCRdb to the early 2020s). The sample's treatment or condition label, decoded: 15 to 20 received Ad26.COV2.S at low or high dose, single or two shots; several received placebo; per-sample allocation not given. Repertoires of vaccine and placebo recipients were sequenced from samples collected on day 63 after the first injection. Receptor libraries were prepared by the immunoSEQ multiplex PCR assay. TCRdb stores this immuneACCESS table with in-frame sequences only. Part of the clones is absent; in the studies checked, under half of the shortfall reflects unresolved V genes, and no reason is known for the rest. In all, the sample holds hundreds of thousands of clones, and approximately 90% of those were seen once. In total, the top ten clones hold around 5% of the sample.

The sequencing used peripheral blood, collected in a trial of Ad26.COV2.S vaccine versus placebo. These receptors were taken from a person between 18 and 59 years old who received the Ad26.COV2.S COVID-19 vaccine or a placebo.

The genes are TRBV12-3 or TRBV12-4 and TRBJ1-1, with D unresolved. This CDR3 region has 13 residues. The V end lost 2 bases, the J end lost 8 bases, and 12 bases lay between the germline ends. CDR3 loop: CASSLRLVQEAFF. The CDR3 DNA is TGTGCCAGCAGTTTAAGGTTAGTACAGGAAGCTTTCTTT.

The rearrangement links TRBV5-1 to TRBJ2-1; D call uncertain. CDR1 is SGHRS, CDR2 YFSETQ, per germline. The V and J ends lost 0 bases and 0 bases respectively, with 10 bases between them. The CDR3 is 16 residues long. The CDR3 protein is CASSLAGQYSYNEQFF. The CDR3 DNA is TGCGCCAGCAGCTTGGCCGGCCAGTACTCCTACAATGAGCAGTTCTTC.

The chain joins TRBV6-5 to TRBJ2-5; D not certain. The CDR3 loop spans 13 amino acids. CDR1 and CDR2 from the germline V gene are MNHEY and SVGAGI. Trimming took 9 bases from V and 1 from J, leaving 12 bases between them. The DNA of the CDR3 is TGTGCCAGTCAACAGAGAATCCAAGAGACCCAGTACTTC. It codes for CASQQRIQETQYF.

In its sample, this clone was seen once. The V gene is TRBV4-1, the J gene TRBJ2-2; no clear D. The CDR3 consists of 15 residues. Between the trimmed V and J ends, which lost 0 bases and 2 bases, there was a span of 7 bases. Germline V gene data show CDR1 as MGHRA and CDR2 as YSYEKL. CDR3 sequence reads: CASSQEVRNTGELFF. The CDR3 bases are TGCGCCAGCAGCCAAGAGGTCAGAAACACCGGGGAGCTGTTTTTT.

The genes are TRBV5-6 and TRBJ2-1; D is ambiguous. Germline V gene lookup returns CDR1 SGHDT and CDR2 YYEEEE. With 0 bases removed from V and 6 bases from J, the gap between germline ends came to 7 bases. The CDR3 consists of 13 residues. The CDR3 bases are TGTGCCAGCAGCTTGGACAGTGGCAATGAGCAGTTCTTC. Encoded protein: CASSLDSGNEQFF.

This chain uses TRBV19 with TRBJ2-7; D is possibly TRBD1 (6 bases). Germline V gives CDR1 LNHDA, CDR2 SQIVND (reference sequence). The CDR3 has 15 residues. V lost 4 bases to trimming and J lost 6 bases, with 19 bases between them. CDR3 in DNA: TGTGCCAGTAGTAGGGGGCGCACGGGACACTCCGAGCAGTACTTC. This translates into CASSRGRTGHSEQYF.

The chain recombines TRBV6-2 or TRBV6-3 with TRBJ2-2, with D uncertain. The CDR3 contains 13 residues. The germline V gene encodes CDR1 MNHEY and CDR2 SVGEGT. V was clipped by 6 bases and J by 0 bases, with 5 bases between them. CDR3 protein: CASSRPNTGELFF. CDR3 coding DNA: TGTGCCAGCAGCAGGCCGAACACCGGGGAGCTGTTTTTT.

The V call is TRBV3-1 (or the pseudogene TRBV3-2), the J call TRBJ1-2; no clear D. Per germline, CDR1 LGHDT and CDR2 YNNKEL (reference sequence). With 2 bases removed from V and 4 bases from J, the gap between germline ends came to 8 bases. This CDR3 has 13 residues. CDR3 protein: CASSQHRVYGYTF. DNA for the CDR3: TGTGCCAGCAGCCAACACCGCGTCTATGGCTACACCTTC.

This rearrangement joins TRBV7-8 to TRBJ1-6; a weak D match, TRBD1 (6 bases). Germline CDR1 and CDR2: SGHVS and FQNEAQ. The V gene lost 6 bases and the J gene lost 10 bases, with 28 bases spanning the gap. The CDR3 contains 18 residues. The CDR3 bases are TGTGCCAGCAGACCCCCCCCATCCGAGACAGGCCTCAACTCACCCCTCCACTTT. The encoded protein is CASRPPPSETGLNSPLHF. Based on the CDR3 plus reference TRBV7-8 and TRBJ1-6, the full variable domain is GAGVSQSPRYKVAKRGQDVALRCDPISGHVSLFWYQQALGQGPEFLTYFQNEAQLDKSGLPSDRFFAERPEGSVSTLKIQRTQQEDSAVYLCASRPPPSETGLNSPLHFGNGTRLTVT.

V gene TRBV6-6 combines with J gene TRBJ2-7, with D perhaps TRBD1 or TRBD2 (5 bases each). Germline V CDR1 and CDR2: MNHNY, SVGAGI (reference sequence). V was cut by 4 bases and J by 9 bases, with 19 bases left in between. The CDR3 is 14 residues long. The CDR3 coding sequence is TGTGCCAGCAGTTCCGGGGACGGTTTACGAGGGCAGTACTTC. Translation: CASSSGDGLRGQYF.

The chain carries TRBV14 and TRBJ2-1, with 16 bases fitting TRBD2. Germline V gives CDR1 SGHDN, CDR2 FVKESK. CDR3 length: 20 residues. After removal of 4 bases from V and 7 bases from J, the junction contained 16 bases not matched to a gene. CDR3 DNA: TGTGCCAGCAGCCTTCCCCTGCGATCGGGACTAGCGGGAGGGCCAAATGAGCAGTTCTTC. This sequence encodes CASSLPLRSGLAGGPNEQFF.

This clone showed up just once. The V and J genes are TRBV9 and TRBJ2-5; 7 bases are a match to TRBD1. Germline CDR1 SGDLS, CDR2 YYNGEE. This CDR3 has 14 residues. Trimming at V came to 0 bases and at J to 2 bases, leaving 1 base not matched to a gene. CDR3 bases: TGTGCCAGCAGCGTAGGGACAGGTCAAGAGACCCAGTACTTC. As protein: CASSVGTGQETQYF.

Concerning this clone: Other nucleotide sequences from this sample produce the same CDR3. V gene TRBV6-5 combines with J gene TRBJ2-3; no reliable D call. Per the germline V gene, CDR1 is MNHEY and CDR2 is SVGAGI. The CDR3 runs to 14 residues. The V and J ends lost 0 bases and 2 bases respectively, with 6 bases between them. Here the CDR3 DNA reads TGTGCCAGCAGTTACTCTGTGGACACAGATACGCAGTATTTT. This codes for CASSYSVDTDTQYF.

The V call is TRBV19, the J call TRBJ2-6; the D gene could be TRBD1 or TRBD2 (6 bases each). This CDR3 has 18 residues. Deletions cut 3 bases from V and 4 bases from J, with 19 bases between. The V gene's germline CDR1 is LNHDA and CDR2 SQIVND (reference sequence). This chain's CDR3 is CASSIRGGKRTGANVLTF. The CDR3 DNA follows: TGTGCCAGTAGTATCCGAGGGGGGAAGCGAACCGGGGCCAACGTCCTGACTTTC.

V usage is TRBV27 and J usage is TRBJ1-6, with D possibly being TRBD1 (5 bases). This CDR3 is 18 amino acids long. The V gene's germline CDR1 is MNHEY and CDR2 SMNVEV (reference sequence). V was trimmed by 2 bases and J by 0 bases, leaving 14 bases between them. The CDR3 protein is CASSLRSGGSSYNSPLHF. DNA for the CDR3: TGTGCCAGCAGTTTAAGATCGGGGGGATCCTCCTATAATTCACCCCTCCACTTT.

This clone was detected only once. The chain employs TRBV5-1 and TRBJ2-1; possible D gene TRBD1, 5 bases. Trimming left V 2 bases short and J 6 bases short, with 12 bases between. This CDR3 spans 14 amino acids. The germline V gene encodes CDR1 SGHRS and CDR2 YFSETQ. DNA for the CDR3: TGCGCCAGCAGCTTCTCGGACACTTCCAATGAGCAGTTCTTC. This translates into CASSFSDTSNEQFF.

V usage is TRBV28 and J usage is TRBJ1-1; D is possibly TRBD1 (6 bases). V lost 5 bases to trimming and J lost 6 bases, with 16 bases between them. Germline V gene lookup returns CDR1 MDHEN and CDR2 SYDVKM. The length of the CDR3 is 14 residues. The CDR3 region has the DNA TGTGCCAGCAGTATTCGGGGGGCATGGGCTGAAGCTTTCTTT. Translation: CASSIRGAWAEAFF.

The chain carries TRBV4-3 and TRBJ1-2; no definite D call. Per the germline V gene, CDR1 is LGHNA and CDR2 is YSLEER. This CDR3 has 15 amino acids. The V end lost 0 bases, the J end lost 3 bases, and 11 bases lay between the germline ends. The CDR3 is CASSQDWAADYGYTF. In DNA form, the CDR3 reads TGCGCCAGCAGCCAAGATTGGGCGGCGGACTATGGCTACACCTTC.

The chain carries TRBV7-2 and TRBJ1-2; tentatively, D is TRBD1 (5 bases). The V end lost 6 bases, the J end lost 4 bases, and 18 bases lay between the germline ends. From germline, CDR1 is SGHTA and CDR2 FQGNSA. The CDR3 runs 15 residues. In DNA form, the CDR3 reads TGTGCCAGCAGTAGATCGGACACCCAGATCTATGGCTACACCTTC. Amino acid sequence: CASSRSDTQIYGYTF. The full variable domain, in which reference TRBV7-2 and TRBJ1-2 provide the parts outside the CDR3, is GAGVSQSPSNKVTEKGKDVELRCDPISGHTALYWYRQSLGQGLEFLIYFQGNSAPDKSGLPSDRFSAERTGGSVSTLTIQRTQQEDSAVYLCASSRSDTQIYGYTFGSGTRLTVV.

The chain combines TRBV9 with TRBJ1-2; D perhaps matches TRBD1 (6 bases). Trimming pared 0 bases from V and 4 bases from J, leaving 10 bases between. From germline, CDR1 is SGDLS and CDR2 YYNGEE. The CDR3 extends over 14 amino acids. CDR3 protein: CASSVATGSYGYTF. The CDR3 nucleotides read TGTGCCAGCAGCGTAGCTACAGGGAGCTATGGCTACACCTTC.

CDR3 region: CASSLERAEYGYTF. DNA of the CDR3: TGTGCCAGCAGCTTGGAGCGGGCTGAGTATGGCTACACCTTC. This chain links TRBV5-4 with TRBJ1-2; no firm D call. The CDR3 contains 14 residues. Germline loops: CDR1 SGHNT, CDR2 YYREEE (reference sequence). Between the trimmed V and J ends, which lost 0 bases and 5 bases, there was a span of 11 bases.

The chain links TRBV2 to TRBJ1-2, with unresolved D. The germline V and J ends were trimmed by 2 bases and 2 bases, with 12 bases remaining between them. CDR1 and CDR2 (germline): SNHLY, FYNNEI. The CDR3 extends over 15 amino acids. The DNA of the CDR3 is TGTGCCAGCAGTGAAATTCAGGCCACCAACTATGGCTACACCTTC. It specifies CASSEIQATNYGYTF.

V gene TRBV7-3 combines with J gene TRBJ2-2; D is possibly TRBD1 or TRBD2 (6 bases each). V lost 3 bases to trimming and J lost 6 bases, with 14 bases between them. This CDR3 comprises 15 residues. CDR1 SGHTA and CDR2 FQGTGA come from the germline V gene. CDR3 nucleotides: TGTGCCAGCAGCTTGGACGTCGGGGGCTCCGGGGAGCTGTTTTTT. This encodes CASSLDVGGSGELFF.

This chain joins TRBV11-2 and TRBJ1-1; D unresolved. Trimming left V 5 bases short and J 1 base short, with 14 bases between. The CDR3 is made up of 15 amino acids. Germline assignment: CDR1 SGHAT and CDR2 FQNNGV. The CDR3 DNA follows: TGTGCCAGCAGCCTCAGCCGGGCCCAGAACACTGAAGCTTTCTTT. It encodes CASSLSRAQNTEAFF.